The TCR beta chain under discussion was sequenced for a study of cytomegalovirus exposure and HLA in healthy donors (dated by TCRdb to about 2017). Context from the whole study: A later analysis indicated that the 120 or so validation repertoires were generated on the platform also employed for the roughly 730 repertoires of the first cohort. The study aimed to test whether signatures of past pathogen exposure could be identified by cataloging public T cell receptors. Besides the first cohort of roughly 660 subjects, a separate validation cohort made up of roughly 120 different subjects was used. High-throughput TCR immunosequencing, statistical association of individual TCRs with disease status, and machine learning were combined to predict cytomegalovirus infection status. Study-level results and caveats: Most TCR sequences were observed very rarely across donors, whereas some public TCRs were present in many individuals. A later analysis lacked HLA typing for the validation cohort, so it scored co-occurrence in that cohort across all 110 or so repertoires. The authors suggested that the approach could potentially be generalized to other disease states and immunological phenotypes. A total of 150 to 200 TCR beta chains were listed by the study as associated with cytomegalovirus. A few of the identified cytomegalovirus-associated TCR beta chains were confirmed in vitro to be specific for cytomegalovirus antigens. In both the original and validation cohorts, the classifier was reported to diagnose cytomegalovirus status with high specificity and sensitivity. A later analysis found that TCRs clustered in the first cohort also tended to co-occur in the roughly 120 validation repertoires, with 94% of cluster scores above 0.

About this clone itself: No antigen is known for it. The record has no base qualities; no much larger clone is one base away.

Libraries were constructed by the immunoSEQ multiplex PCR assay. Per the original workflow: A statistical classification framework was built for diagnosing cytomegalovirus status from the catalog of TCR beta chain sequences. TCRdb took over this immuneACCESS table, retaining in-frame rearrangements with V and J assigned. Such tables are incomplete; in checked studies, under half of the missing clones stem from an unresolved V gene, and the remainder is unexplained. D and trimming were read from the DNA, whereas the V and J calls and clone size are those reported in that table. This sample holds some 63,000 clones; roughly nine tenths were observed only once. The ten most abundant clones make up 0.95% to 1.5% of the sample. Donors formed part of the validation cohort, which comprised some 120 subjects and was distinct from the first cohort of 666 subjects. The germline V gene gives CDR1 as MNHEY and CDR2 as SVGAGI. V loses 6 bases of germline sequence and J loses 0 bases, and the interval between the two ends is 5 bases. From its cysteine to its phenylalanine, the CDR3 spans 13 amino acids. This entry keeps only the CDR3 DNA: 39 bases, framed from base 1.

The chain couples TRBV6-5 to TRBJ2-2; confidence is insufficient to name the D gene. The receptor comes from a woman in her late teens or twenties in good health and CMV-seronegative. The sample comprised PBMCs. The DNA sequence is given as TGTGCCAGCAGACCGGCGAACACCGGGGAGCTGTTTTTT. Its amino acids are CASRPANTGELFF.